The 18 T cell receptor beta chains reported below all come from one sample, sequenced in a study of T cells in Graves' hyperthyroidism and ophthalmopathy. Template material for amplifying TCR beta CDR3 regions consisted of RNA transcripts. First-round RT-PCR targeting the TCR CDR3 was performed with the HTBI primer set. MiXCR, run by TCRdb on the multiplex PCR reads, gives a single entry per CDR3 protein. The sample has about 460,000 distinct CDR3 sequences, approximately 23% seen once; the top ten hold around 50%. The sample comprised blood. These receptors originate from a woman between 65 and 79 years old with Graves' ophthalmopathy.

The V gene is TRBV3-1, the J gene TRBJ1-2; 7 bases match TRBD1. Germline V gives CDR1 LGHDT, CDR2 YNNKEL (reference sequence). The CDR3 runs 13 residues. The junction had 3 bases not matched to a gene; V was cut back by 6 bases and J by 2 bases. The CDR3 spells CASRAGGNYGYTF. The CDR3 DNA sequence: TGTGCCAGCAGGGCAGGGGGGAACTATGGCTACACCTTC.

This rearrangement joins TRBV20-1 to TRBJ2-5; D ambiguous. V was cut by 5 bases and J by 2 bases, with 12 bases left in between. The CDR3 sequence is 13 residues long. The V gene's germline CDR1 is DFQATT and CDR2 SNEGSKA (reference sequence). The chain's CDR3 is CSAGLGSQETQYF. The CDR3 nucleotides read TGCAGTGCTGGCCTCGGTAGTCAAGAGACCCAGTACTTC.

This chain links TRBV5-1 with TRBJ2-5; 11 nucleotides align to TRBD2. V gave up 4 bases and J gave up 13 bases; unmatched junction bases: 12. Germline V gene sequence: CDR1 SGHRS, CDR2 YFSETQ. The CDR3 length is 14 residues. The CDR3 region has the DNA TGCGCCAGCAGCCTGACTAGCGGGATCCAGGTGTGGTACTTC. Its protein product is CASSLTSGIQVWYF.

This clonotype was seen only a few times. Written as DNA, the CDR3 is TGTGCCAGCAGTGACCGACTAGTCACGCAGTATTTT. Its protein is CASSDRLVTQYF. V gene TRBV2 combines with J gene TRBJ2-3; maybe TRBD2 (6 bases). Germline V gene sequence: CDR1 SNHLY, CDR2 FYNNEI. CDR3 length equals 12 residues. V lost 3 bases and J lost 9, with 10 bases in between.

The gene calls are TRBV19 and TRBJ1-5; 7 bases are a match to TRBD1. The CDR3 extends over 14 amino acids. V dropped 3 bases and J dropped 3; count of bases not matched to a gene: 2. Germline assignment: CDR1 LNHDA and CDR2 SQIVND (reference sequence). The CDR3 spells CASSMTGSNQPQHF. The CDR3 nucleotides read TGTGCCAGTAGTATGACAGGGTCCAATCAGCCCCAGCATTTT.

This clonotype has at least ten counts. This rearrangement joins TRBV7-8 to TRBJ2-7; TRBD2 agrees at 10 bases. The CDR3 length is 15 residues. Germline assignment: CDR1 SGHVS and CDR2 FQNEAQ. Unmatched junction bases numbered 4, after V lost 5 bases and J lost 0 bases. The CDR3 sequence: CASSRGLADSYEQYF. For the CDR3, the DNA is TGTGCCAGCAGCCGCGGACTAGCGGACTCCTACGAGCAGTACTTC.

The chain uses TRBV6-6 and TRBJ2-7; a possible D gene is TRBD2 (6 bases). This CDR3 has 17 amino acids. Germline CDR1 is MNHNY and CDR2 is SVGAGI (reference sequence). The V end was cut by 0 bases, the J end by 4 bases, with 19 bases between. This CDR3 reads CASSYSEGSTSAYEQYF. The CDR3 region has the DNA TGTGCCAGCAGTTACTCGGAGGGCAGTACCTCAGCGTACGAGCAGTACTTC.

V and J are TRBV13 and TRBJ1-2; D is undetermined. The CDR3 is made up of 16 amino acids. Germline V gene lookup returns CDR1 PRHDT and CDR2 FYEKMQ (reference sequence). V was trimmed by 0 bases and J by 0 bases, leaving 11 bases between them. Here the CDR3 DNA reads TGTGCCAGCAGCTTAGGGCACACCGTATCTAACTATGGCTACACCTTC. Protein: CASSLGHTVSNYGYTF. The full variable domain, in which reference TRBV13 and TRBJ1-2 provide the parts outside the CDR3, is AAGVIQSPRHLIKEKRETATLKCYPIPRHDTVYWYQQGPGQDPQFLISFYEKMQSDKGSIPDRFSAQQFSDYHSELNMSSLELGDSALYFCASSLGHTVSNYGYTFGSGTRLTVV.

This clonotype was seen more than once but under ten times. The chain links TRBV20-1 to TRBJ2-3; D is possibly TRBD2 (6 bases). The CDR3 has 16 amino acids. Germline V lookup: CDR1 DFQATT, CDR2 SNEGSKA (reference sequence). With 0 bases removed from V and 2 bases from J, the gap between germline ends came to 15 bases. The CDR3 spells CSAREASVKITDTQYF. The CDR3 bases are TGCAGTGCTAGAGAAGCTAGCGTTAAGATCACAGATACGCAGTATTTT.

In this sample, this clonotype turned up a few times. This rearrangement joins TRBV7-3 to TRBJ2-3; 8 bases line up with TRBD2. The CDR3 runs to 15 residues. CDR1 is SGHTA, CDR2 FQGTGA, per germline. V lost 2 bases and J lost 6; bases outside the gene matches: 7. CDR3 region: CASSLVSGGRDTQYF. The CDR3 nucleotides read TGTGCCAGCAGCTTAGTGAGCGGGGGTCGCGATACGCAGTATTTT.

This clonotype has just a few counts. The chain uses TRBV15 and TRBJ2-4, with a tentative D call TRBD1 (5 bases). Germline CDR1 LNHNV, CDR2 YYDKDF (reference sequence). CDR3 length equals 17 residues. Trimming stripped 1 base from V and 0 bases from J, with 13 bases between. The CDR3, as DNA: TGTGCCACCAGCAGAGTTCAGGGCATCTTAGCCAAAAACATTCAGTACTTC. As protein: CATSRVQGILAKNIQYF.

The rearrangement links TRBV6-2 or TRBV6-3 to TRBJ2-7; possible D gene TRBD1, 6 bases. The V gene lost 4 bases and the J gene lost 1 base, with 17 bases spanning the gap. Germline-derived CDR1 and CDR2 are MNHEY and SVGEGT. The CDR3 has 16 residues. The CDR3 coding sequence is TGTGCCAGCAGTTCATACAGGGAGATTTGGTCCTACGAGCAGTACTTC. The encoded protein is CASSSYREIWSYEQYF.

This clonotype was recorded many times. V is TRBV11-2 and J is TRBJ2-7; 9 nucleotides agree with TRBD1. V was clipped by 2 bases and J by 6 bases; unmatched bases: 5. The germline V gene has CDR1 SGHAT and CDR2 FQNNGV. The CDR3 is 14 amino acids. As DNA, the CDR3 is TGTGCCAGCAGCTTACCCTCGACAGGGGGCGAGCAGTACTTC. Translated, it gives CASSLPSTGGEQYF.

The sample holds a few counts of this clonotype. The chain combines TRBV20-1 with TRBJ2-5; the match to TRBD2 covers 11 bases. In germline, CDR1 is DFQATT, CDR2 SNEGSKA (reference sequence). Trimming at V came to 3 bases and at J to 7 bases, leaving 7 bases not matched to a gene. The CDR3 extends over 14 amino acids. CDR3 residues: CSASPLAGDATQYF. Here the CDR3 DNA reads TGCAGTGCTAGTCCACTAGCGGGAGACGCGACCCAGTACTTC.

The chain is built from TRBV5-1 and TRBJ2-1; 16 positions match TRBD2. The CDR3 extends over 20 amino acids. Germline V gene data show CDR1 as SGHRS and CDR2 as YFSETQ. V trimming: 5 bases; J trimming: 0 bases; junction bases outside the gene matches: 11. Here the CDR3 DNA reads TGCGCCAGCAGTGAACAGGGGGGACTAGCGGGGGGGAGCTCCTACAATGAGCAGTTCTTC. Protein sequence: CASSEQGGLAGGSSYNEQFF.

The chain uses TRBV2 and TRBJ2-4; TRBD2 aligns across 9 bases. V dropped 2 bases and J dropped 0; count of bases not matched to a gene: 5. Germline CDR1 and CDR2: SNHLY and FYNNEI. The CDR3 is 17 residues long. This CDR3 reads CASSEQGTSRAKNIQYF. DNA of the CDR3: TGTGCCAGCAGTGAACAAGGGACTAGCCGAGCCAAAAACATTCAGTACTTC.

This clonotype was found a few times. The genes are TRBV18 and TRBJ1-1; TRBD1 matches 9 bases. The CDR3 runs 13 residues. Unmatched junction bases numbered 3, after V lost 3 bases and J lost 7 bases. Germline V gene lookup returns CDR1 KGHSH and CDR2 LQKENI. Here the CDR3 DNA reads TGTGCCAGCTCACCGAGGACAGGGGATGAAGCTTTCTTT. Its translation: CASSPRTGDEAFF.

The gene calls are TRBV19 and TRBJ1-1; D remains ambiguous. The length of the CDR3 is 13 residues. Germline V lookup: CDR1 LNHDA, CDR2 SQIVND (reference sequence). Trimming removed 3 bases from V and 6 bases from J, with 11 bases in between. The CDR3 here is CASSIEVRAEAFF. DNA of the CDR3: TGTGCCAGTAGTATTGAGGTGAGGGCTGAAGCTTTCTTT.